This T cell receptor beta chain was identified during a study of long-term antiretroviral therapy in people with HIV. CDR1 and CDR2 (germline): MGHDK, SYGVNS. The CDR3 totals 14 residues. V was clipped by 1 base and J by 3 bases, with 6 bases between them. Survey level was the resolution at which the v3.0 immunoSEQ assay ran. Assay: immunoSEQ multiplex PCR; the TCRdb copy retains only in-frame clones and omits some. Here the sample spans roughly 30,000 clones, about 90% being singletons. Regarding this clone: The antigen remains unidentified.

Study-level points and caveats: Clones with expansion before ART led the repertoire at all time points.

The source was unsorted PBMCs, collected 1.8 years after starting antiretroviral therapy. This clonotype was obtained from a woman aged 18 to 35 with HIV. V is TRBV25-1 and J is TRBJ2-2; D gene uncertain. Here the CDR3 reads CASSESGHTGELFF. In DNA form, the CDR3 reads TGTGCCAGCAGTGAATCAGGACACACCGGGGAGCTGTTTTTT.